This TCR beta chain was obtained from a study of blood T cell repertoires in COVID-19. The CDR3 has 14 amino acids. Germline CDR1 and CDR2: MDHEN and SYDVKM. J gave up 8 bases and V 5 bases, and 6 bases lay outside the gene matches. Method: immunoSEQ multiplex PCR; TCRdb's copy keeps in-frame clones and lacks some. The sample includes about 220,000 clones, about 91% of them seen just once. The TCR originated in a middle-aged woman with acute COVID-19. The chain links TRBV28 to TRBJ1-6, with 7 nucleotides matching TRBD1. The source material was PBMCs or T cells enriched from blood (not recorded which). CDR3 sequence reads: CASSPGTVYSPLHF. In DNA, the CDR3 is TGTGCCAGCAGTCCCGGGACAGTCTATTCACCCCTCCACTTT.